These 20 T cell receptor beta chains were sequenced from one sample in a study of blood T cells in healthy people across ages. The second PCR ran about 6 to 12 cycles with a sample-barcoded 5' primer and J-beta primers. Using its own MiXCR run on the 5' RACE reads, TCRdb lists one record per CDR3 protein. The sample consists of around 1,000,000 distinct CDR3 sequences, approximately 25% of them appearing once. These data also formed part of another study, on T cells of mothers and their children.

The sequenced material came from blood. The receptors here all came from a girl aged 2-9 years in good health.

The chain has TRBV7-2 and TRBJ2-1; 8 bases map to TRBD2. The CDR3 runs to 18 residues. V lost 4 bases, J lost 10 bases, and 21 bases stayed unmatched. Germline CDR1 is SGHTA and CDR2 is FQGNSA. The CDR3 here is CASSSRTVGLGARYEQFF. Written as DNA, the CDR3 is TGTGCCAGCAGCTCCCGGACGGTGGGACTAGGAGCTCGATACGAGCAGTTCTTC. The full variable domain, completed using reference TRBV7-2 and TRBJ2-1, is GAGVSQSPSNKVTEKGKDVELRCDPISGHTALYWYRQSLGQGLEFLIYFQGNSAPDKSGLPSDRFSAERTGGSVSTLTIQRTQQEDSAVYLCASSSRTVGLGARYEQFFGPGTRLTVL.

In regard to this clonotype: Sequence at one end of the junction differs from germline and may be a read error. The V gene is TRBV15, the J gene TRBJ2-5; 9 bases map to TRBD2. Germline CDR1 reads LNHNV; CDR2 reads YYDKDF (reference sequence). The CDR3 is 14 residues long. CDR3 in DNA: TGTGCCACCAGCGGGGGACTAGCACCAGAGACCCTGTACTTC. It specifies CATSGGLAPETLYF.

This clonotype appeared a few times. V gene TRBV7-3 combines with J gene TRBJ2-5; 8 nucleotides line up with TRBD2. The length of the CDR3 is 18 residues. Germline-derived CDR1 and CDR2 are SGHTA and FQGTGA. J lost 2 bases, V lost 5 bases, and 16 bases had no gene match. CDR3 residues: CASSPPGFGLAVQETQYF. CDR3 DNA: TGTGCCAGCAGCCCTCCTGGTTTTGGACTAGCTGTTCAAGAGACCCAGTACTTC. Looking up the rest from reference TRBV7-3 and TRBJ2-5 gives the full variable domain: GAGVSQTPSNKVTEKGKYVELRCDPISGHTALYWYRQSLGQGPEFLIYFQGTGAADDSGLPNDRFFAVRPEGSVSTLKIQRTERGDSAVYLCASSPPGFGLAVQETQYFGPGTRLLVL.

This clonotype was seen a handful of times. The J gene is TRBJ2-4, the V gene TRBV7-2, with D hard to call. The germline CDR1 and CDR2 sequences are SGHTA and FQGNSA. V was trimmed by 5 bases and J by 0 bases, leaving 17 bases between them. The CDR3 is 17 residues long. CDR3 sequence (DNA): TGTGCCAGCAGCCTGACGCCCTTGAGGCTAGCCAAAAACATTCAGTACTTC. Translating gives CASSLTPLRLAKNIQYF.

This clonotype was seen more than once but under ten times. This sequence joins TRBV20-1 and TRBJ1-5, with D maybe TRBD1 (5 bases). CDR1 is DFQATT, CDR2 SNEGSKA, per germline (reference sequence). The CDR3 runs to 15 residues. V lost 4 bases, J lost 4 bases, and 17 bases lay in between. The CDR3 is CSANSGLEVNQPQHF. The CDR3 bases are TGCAGTGCTAATTCAGGGCTGGAGGTGAATCAGCCCCAGCATTTT.

This clonotype was seen more than once but under ten times. The CDR3 sequence is CSVVGPSGDTGELFF. CDR3 nucleotides: TGCAGCGTTGTGGGCCCCTCCGGGGACACCGGGGAGCTGTTTTTT. This rearrangement joins TRBV29-1 to TRBJ2-2; a weak D match, TRBD2 (5 bases). The V gene lost 4 bases and the J gene lost 3 bases, with 15 bases spanning the gap. Per germline, CDR1 SQVTM and CDR2 ANQGSEA. The CDR3 is made up of 15 amino acids.

This clonotype has a handful of counts. The CDR3 loop reads CASSFLMYEQYF. The CDR3 bases are TGTGCCAGCAGTTTTCTAATGTACGAGCAGTACTTC. The chain couples TRBV12-3 or TRBV12-4 to TRBJ2-7; D not certain. This CDR3 is 12 amino acids long. Trimming stripped 3 bases from V and 4 bases from J, with 7 bases between.

V and J are TRBV5-6 and TRBJ2-5; 8 nucleotides align to TRBD1. The tail of the sequence fits TRBJ2-1 better, so the J call may be wrong. The CDR3 extends over 14 amino acids. The germline gives CDR1 SGHDT, CDR2 YYEEEE. The CDR3 DNA reads as TGTGCCACCACAAGGCAGGGGGCGAGGAATGAGCAGTTCTTC. Translated: CATTRQGARNEQFF.

This clonotype occurred a few times. The chain links TRBV5-1 to TRBJ2-7; the D gene is possibly TRBD1 (5 bases). Germline V lookup: CDR1 SGHRS, CDR2 YFSETQ. The CDR3 consists of 14 residues. V dropped 4 bases and J dropped 4 bases, with 15 bases sitting between them. This chain's CDR3 is CASSPVGAAYEQYF. The CDR3 nucleotides read TGCGCCAGCAGCCCCGTAGGGGCAGCTTACGAGCAGTACTTC.

The chain recombines TRBV5-1 with TRBJ2-5; the D gene is possibly TRBD2 (6 bases). Trimming removed 2 bases from V and 6 bases from J, with 14 bases in between. The length of the CDR3 is 14 residues. In germline, CDR1 is SGHRS, CDR2 YFSETQ. CDR3 loop: CASSLPDGGKTQYF. In nucleotides, the CDR3 is TGCGCCAGCAGCTTACCCGACGGGGGTAAGACCCAGTACTTC.

This clonotype was seen more than once but under ten times. The junction departs from the called germline gene at one end, perhaps through a read error. The chain is built from TRBV29-1 and TRBJ2-3; D not certain. Germline values: CDR1 SQVTM, CDR2 ANQGSEA. There are 11 residues in the CDR3. CDR3 in DNA: TGCAGTGTTGAGGACCCAGATACGCAGTATTTT. Residues: CSVEDPDTQYF.

There are a few counts of this clonotype. This rearrangement joins TRBV7-8 to TRBJ2-3; the match to TRBD2 covers 7 bases. The CDR3 runs 15 residues. Trimming took 2 bases from V and 1 from J; bases not matched to a gene: 3. Germline loops: CDR1 SGHVS, CDR2 FQNEAQ. The DNA of the CDR3 is TGTGCCAGCAGCTTACTTACTAGCGGCACAGATACGCAGTATTTT. This codes for CASSLLTSGTDTQYF.

The gene calls are TRBV29-1 and TRBJ2-7; TRBD1 is a possible D gene (6 bases). The CDR3 is 15 residues long. Germline V CDR1 and CDR2: SQVTM, ANQGSEA. Trimming pared 6 bases from V and 0 bases from J, leaving 18 bases between. CDR3 DNA sequence: TGCAGCGTGGCTGGGCCAGGGGATAGCTCCTACGAGCAGTACTTC. It yields the protein CSVAGPGDSSYEQYF.

This clonotype was counted ten times or more. DNA for the CDR3: TGTGCCAGCAGCTCGTCCCTTTGGGCGGGTCCCTACAATGAGCAGTTCTTC. This encodes CASSSSLWAGPYNEQFF. The V call is TRBV28, the J call TRBJ2-1, with D possibly TRBD2 on 5 matching bases. From germline, CDR1 is MDHEN and CDR2 SYDVKM. V shed 6 bases and J shed 2 bases, with 20 bases lying between them. This CDR3 spans 17 amino acids. Together with reference TRBV28 and TRBJ2-1, the CDR3 gives the full variable domain: DVKVTQSSRYLVKRTGEKVFLECVQDMDHENMFWYRQDPGLGLRLIYFSYDVKMKEKGDIPEGYSVSREKKERFSLILESASTNQTSMYLCASSSSLWAGPYNEQFFGPGTRLTVL.

In its sample, this clonotype was seen a few times. The chain recombines TRBV9 with TRBJ2-1, with 9 bases that match TRBD2. CDR1 is SGDLS and CDR2 is YYNGEE in the germline V gene. The CDR3 is 17 amino acids. V shed 0 bases, J shed 4 bases, and the junction held 8 bases outside the gene matches. This CDR3 reads CASSVGFSGGRYNEQFF. The DNA for the CDR3 is TGTGCCAGCAGCGTAGGATTTAGCGGGGGTAGATACAATGAGCAGTTCTTC.

J is TRBJ2-1 and V is TRBV4-1; 11 bases match TRBD2. In germline, CDR1 is MGHRA, CDR2 YSYEKL. The V gene end was trimmed by 0 bases and the J gene end by 9 bases; junction bases not matched to a gene: 7. The CDR3 loop spans 16 amino acids. In DNA form, the CDR3 reads TGCGCCAGCAGCCAAGAGGGAATAGCGGGGGGGTTTGAGCAGTTCTTC. It yields the protein CASSQEGIAGGFEQFF.

This sequence joins TRBV12-3 or TRBV12-4 and TRBJ1-4; 8 nucleotides align to TRBD1. The V and J ends lost 7 bases and 3 bases, in that order; junction bases with no gene match: 4. The CDR3 covers 14 residues. In nucleotides, the CDR3 is TGTGCCAGCACCGCGACAGGGGCTAATGAAAAACTGTTTTTT. Translated, it gives CASTATGANEKLFF.

This chain connects TRBV5-1 to TRBJ2-3; no clear D gene. Germline CDR1 SGHRS, CDR2 YFSETQ. Trimming took 1 base from V and 0 from J, leaving 6 bases between them. The CDR3 has 14 amino acids. In DNA, the CDR3 is TGCGCCAGCAGCTTGATTCTTAGCACAGATACGCAGTATTTT. This translates into CASSLILSTDTQYF.

The chain is built from TRBV11-2 and TRBJ2-7; possibly TRBD2 for D (7 bases). This CDR3 is 16 amino acids long. V was clipped by 5 bases and J by 0 bases, with 17 bases between them. The germline V gene encodes CDR1 SGHAT and CDR2 FQNNGV. The CDR3 sequence is CASSPTLADSSYEQYF. In DNA, the CDR3 is TGTGCCAGCAGCCCGACCCTAGCGGACAGCTCCTACGAGCAGTACTTC.

This clonotype was detected only a few times. The rearrangement joins TRBV28 to TRBJ1-1; 9 nucleotides line up with TRBD1. Looked up from germline, CDR1 is MDHEN and CDR2 is SYDVKM. V lost 5 bases to trimming and J lost 7 bases; unmatched junction nucleotides: 11. This CDR3 is 15 amino acids long. The CDR3 is CASSDPPGQGSEAFF. The CDR3 nucleotides read TGTGCCAGCAGTGACCCACCCGGACAGGGGAGTGAAGCTTTCTTT.